A few counts support the clone carrying this TCR beta chain. This specimen comes from a study of T cell changes during pregnancy in multiple sclerosis. With 3 bases clipped from V and 5 bases from J, the junction kept 8 bases outside the gene matches. CDR3 length: 17 residues. Germline CDR1 reads SGHDT; CDR2 reads YYEEEE. Sequencing was performed with immunoSEQ multiplex PCR; in TCRdb, only in-frame clones are kept and a portion is missing. The sample lists tens of thousands of clones; around 94% were seen once. This TCR derives from a female donor with multiple sclerosis, enrolled in a pregnancy study. Sequencing used peripheral blood, obtained in the third trimester of pregnancy. This chain uses TRBV5-6 with TRBJ2-5, with 15 bases that match TRBD2. For the CDR3, the DNA is TGTGCCAGCAGCTCTCAGACCGGGACTAGCGGGAGGGAGACCCAGTACTTC. Translating it yields CASSSQTGTSGRETQYF.